The clone carrying this T cell receptor beta chain was detected a few times. Its matching antigen is unknown. These data originate in a study of vaccination effects on CD4 cells after COVID-19. Turning to the study itself: Each participant was given two doses of one vaccine (BNT162b2 or mRNA-1273).

The germline V gene has CDR1 SNHLY and CDR2 FYNNEI. Deletions cut 3 bases from V and 5 bases from J, with 3 bases between. The CDR3 consists of 11 residues. With the ViraFEST assay, the study expanded antigen-specific CD4+ T cells using viral peptide pools, then sequenced them. Culturing for about 10 days preceded CD4+ T cell isolation. None of the vaccinated had previously contracted SARS-CoV-2, and their nucleocapsid antibodies tested negative. Measured with immunoSEQ multiplex PCR; TCRdb has only the in-frame clones, and not every one. The data show over 20,000 clones, just under 75% seen once. The rearrangement uses TRBV2 and TRBJ2-3; D unresolved. This TCR was sampled from a human donor who received a COVID-19 vaccine. The sequencing used CD4+ T cells from PBMCs cultured with SARS-CoV-2 spike peptides, collected before COVID-19 vaccination. CDR3 in amino acids: CASSERDTQYF. CDR3 nucleotide sequence: TGTGCCAGCAGTGAGCGAGATACGCAGTATTTT. Drawing the rest from reference TRBV2 and TRBJ2-3, the complete variable domain is EPEVTQTPSHQVTQMGQEVILRCVPISNHLYFYWYRQILGQKVEFLVSFYNNEISEKSEIFDDQFSVERPDGSNFTLKIRSTKLEDSAMYFCASSERDTQYFGPGTRLTVL.